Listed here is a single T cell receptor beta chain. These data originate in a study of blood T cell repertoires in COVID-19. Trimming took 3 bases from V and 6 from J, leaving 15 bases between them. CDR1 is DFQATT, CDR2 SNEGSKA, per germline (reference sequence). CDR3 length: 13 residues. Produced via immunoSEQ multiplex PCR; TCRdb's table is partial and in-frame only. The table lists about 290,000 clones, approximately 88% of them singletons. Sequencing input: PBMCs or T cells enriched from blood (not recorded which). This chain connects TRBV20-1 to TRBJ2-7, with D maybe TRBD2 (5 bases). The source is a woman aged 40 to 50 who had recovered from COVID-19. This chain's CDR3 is CSASWRSAVEQYF. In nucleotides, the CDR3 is TGCAGTGCTAGTTGGAGGTCTGCTGTCGAGCAGTACTTC.